This paragraph reports one TCR beta chain. This entry belongs to a study of blood T cell repertoires in COVID-19. Study in general: The United States, Italy and Spain supplied acute and convalescent COVID-19 samples.

As processed by the authors: By means of reference gene primer amplification, nucleated cell counts were estimated. Profiling relied on immunoSEQ multiplex PCR, and the TCRdb table lists in-frame clones only, not all of them. The DNA was the basis for D and trimming; V, J and clone size are from that table. The sample consists of about 350,000 clones, about 90% of them appearing once. Clinical history reported by participants formed the basis on which cohorts were assigned. Germline loops: CDR1 KGHSH, CDR2 LQKENI. V lost 3 bases and J lost 1, with 12 bases in between. There are 15 residues in the CDR3.

This receptor was obtained from a woman aged 25-40 years who had recovered from COVID-19. The sample consisted of PBMCs or T cells enriched from blood (not recorded which). This chain joins TRBV18 and TRBJ1-1, with D possibly matching TRBD1 (5 bases). In nucleotides, the CDR3 is TGTGCCAGCTCACCCCAGGGAGGACAGAACACTGAAGCTTTCTTT. Its translation is CASSPQGGQNTEAFF.